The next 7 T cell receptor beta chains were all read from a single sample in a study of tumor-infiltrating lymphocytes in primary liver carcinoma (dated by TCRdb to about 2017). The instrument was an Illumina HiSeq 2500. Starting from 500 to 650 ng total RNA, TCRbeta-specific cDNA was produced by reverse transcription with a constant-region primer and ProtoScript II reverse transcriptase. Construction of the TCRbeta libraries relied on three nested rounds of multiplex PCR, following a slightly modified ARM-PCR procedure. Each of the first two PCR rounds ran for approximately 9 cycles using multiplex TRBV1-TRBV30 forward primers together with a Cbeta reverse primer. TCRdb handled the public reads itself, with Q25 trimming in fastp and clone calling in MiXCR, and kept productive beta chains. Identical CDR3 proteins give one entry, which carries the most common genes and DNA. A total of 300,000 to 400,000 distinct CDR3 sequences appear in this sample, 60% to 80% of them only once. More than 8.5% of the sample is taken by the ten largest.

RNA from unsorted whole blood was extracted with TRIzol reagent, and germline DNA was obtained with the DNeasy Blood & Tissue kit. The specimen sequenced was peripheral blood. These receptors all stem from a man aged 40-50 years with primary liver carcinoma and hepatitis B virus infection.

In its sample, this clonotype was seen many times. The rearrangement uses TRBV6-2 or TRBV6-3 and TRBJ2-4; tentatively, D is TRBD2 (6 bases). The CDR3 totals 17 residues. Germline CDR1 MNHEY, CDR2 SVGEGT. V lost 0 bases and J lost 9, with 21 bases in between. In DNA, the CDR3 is TGTGCCAGCAGTTACTCGCTCACCTACAAAAGGGGACTCATTCAGTACTTC. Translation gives CASSYSLTYKRGLIQYF.

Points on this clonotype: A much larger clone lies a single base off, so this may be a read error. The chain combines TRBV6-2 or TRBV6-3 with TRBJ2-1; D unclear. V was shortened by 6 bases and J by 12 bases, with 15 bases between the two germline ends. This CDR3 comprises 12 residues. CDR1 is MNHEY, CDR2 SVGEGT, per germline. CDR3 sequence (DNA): TGTGCCAGCAGCCCCTCCGCCCATGTGCAGTTCTTC. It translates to CASSPSAHVQFF.

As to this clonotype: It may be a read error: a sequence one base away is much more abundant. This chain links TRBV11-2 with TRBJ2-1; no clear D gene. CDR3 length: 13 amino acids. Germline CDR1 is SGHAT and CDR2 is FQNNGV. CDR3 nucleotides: TGTGCCAGCAACTTAGTGACTTACAATGAGCAGTTCTTC. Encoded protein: CASNLVTYNEQFF.

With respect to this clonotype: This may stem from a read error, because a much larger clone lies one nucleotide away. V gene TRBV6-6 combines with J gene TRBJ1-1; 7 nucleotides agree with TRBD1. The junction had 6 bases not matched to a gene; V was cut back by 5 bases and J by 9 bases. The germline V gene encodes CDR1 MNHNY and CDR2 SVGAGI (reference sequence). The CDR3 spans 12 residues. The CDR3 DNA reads TGTGCCAGCAGTCATGGGACAGCAAAAGCTTTCTTT. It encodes CASSHGTAKAFF.

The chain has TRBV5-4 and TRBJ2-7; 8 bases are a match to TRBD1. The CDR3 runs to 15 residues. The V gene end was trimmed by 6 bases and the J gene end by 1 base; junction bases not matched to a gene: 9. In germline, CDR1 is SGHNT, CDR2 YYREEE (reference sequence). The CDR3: CASNSGTGRSYEQYF. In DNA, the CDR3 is TGTGCCAGCAACTCCGGGACAGGTCGTTCCTACGAGCAGTACTTC.

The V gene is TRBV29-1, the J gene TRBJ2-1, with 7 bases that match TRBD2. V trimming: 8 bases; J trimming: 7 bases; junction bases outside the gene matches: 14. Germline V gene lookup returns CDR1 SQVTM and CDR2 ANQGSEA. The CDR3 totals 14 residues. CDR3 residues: CSIQAWGTTNEQFF. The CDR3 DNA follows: TGCAGCATCCAAGCATGGGGGACTACAAATGAGCAGTTCTTC.

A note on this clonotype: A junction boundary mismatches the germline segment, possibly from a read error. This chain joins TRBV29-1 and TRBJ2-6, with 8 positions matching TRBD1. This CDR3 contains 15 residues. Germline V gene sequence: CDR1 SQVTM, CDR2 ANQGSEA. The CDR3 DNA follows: TGCAGCGTGGGACAGGACCACTCTGGGGCCAACGTCCCGACTTTC. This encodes CSVGQDHSGANVPTF.